This T cell receptor (beta chain) was sequenced during a study of CD8+ T cells in alopecia areata. Study-wide findings and caveats: How baseline CD8+ expansion relates to response remains uncertain (there was one nonresponder).

This sample's treatment: oral pan-JAK inhibitor, 5-10 mg twice daily. Samples from alopecia areata patients were lesional scalp punch biopsies and peripheral blood. The CDR3 totals 13 residues. The V end lost 6 bases, the J end lost 0 bases, and 11 bases lay between the germline ends. Germline V gene lookup returns CDR1 SQVTM and CDR2 ANQGSEA. This clone was found a few times. What it binds is not known. This specimen includes other DNA sequences encoding the same CDR3. TCR sequencing used cDNA made by reverse transcription of extracted RNA. Data came from immunoSEQ multiplex PCR; TCRdb stores just in-frame clones and leaves some out. Here the sample spans some 190,000 clones, roughly 60% being singletons.

Sequenced here: CD4+ T cells sorted from blood, sampled at week 24, from a patient treated with tofacitinib. The V call is TRBV29-1, the J call TRBJ1-1; possibly TRBD1 for D (6 bases). The clonotype originates from a human donor with alopecia areata. The CDR3 DNA reads TGCAGCGTGGCCGGGACACTGAACACTGAAGCTTTCTTT. Its protein is CSVAGTLNTEAFF. The complete variable domain, with remaining parts taken from reference TRBV29-1 and TRBJ1-1, reads SAVISQKPSRDICQRGTSLTIQCQVDSQVTMMFWYRQQPGQSLTLIATANQGSEATYESGFVIDKFPISRPNLTFSTLTVSNMSPEDSSIYLCSVAGTLNTEAFFGQGTRLTVV.